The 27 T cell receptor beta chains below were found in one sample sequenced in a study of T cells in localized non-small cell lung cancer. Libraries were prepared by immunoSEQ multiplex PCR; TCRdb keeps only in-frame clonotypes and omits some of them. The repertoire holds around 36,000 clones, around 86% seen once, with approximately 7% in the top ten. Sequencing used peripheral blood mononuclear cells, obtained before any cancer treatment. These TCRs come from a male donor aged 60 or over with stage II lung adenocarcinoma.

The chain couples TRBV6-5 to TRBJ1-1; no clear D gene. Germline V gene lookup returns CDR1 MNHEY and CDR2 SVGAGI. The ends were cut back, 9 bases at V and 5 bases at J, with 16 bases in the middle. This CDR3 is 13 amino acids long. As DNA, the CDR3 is TGTGCCAGTTGGAGGGAGGCCCGGACTGAAGCTTTCTTT. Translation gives CASWREARTEAFF.

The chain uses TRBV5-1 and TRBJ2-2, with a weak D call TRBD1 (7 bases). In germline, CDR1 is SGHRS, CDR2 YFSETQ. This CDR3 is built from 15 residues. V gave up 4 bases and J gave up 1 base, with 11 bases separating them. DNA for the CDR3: TGCGCCAGCAGCCCGGGGGACAGGAACACCGGGGAGCTGTTTTTT. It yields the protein CASSPGDRNTGELFF.

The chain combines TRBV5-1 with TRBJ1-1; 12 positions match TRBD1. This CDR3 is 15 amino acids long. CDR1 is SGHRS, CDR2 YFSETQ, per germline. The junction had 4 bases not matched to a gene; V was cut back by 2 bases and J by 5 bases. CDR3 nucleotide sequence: TGCGCCAGCAGCTTCCGGGACAGGGGGCTTACTGAAGCTTTCTTT. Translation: CASSFRDRGLTEAFF.

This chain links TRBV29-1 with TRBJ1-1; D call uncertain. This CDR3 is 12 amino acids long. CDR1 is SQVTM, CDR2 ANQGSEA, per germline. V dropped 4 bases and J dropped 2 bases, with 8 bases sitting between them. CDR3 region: CSVAVSNTEAFF. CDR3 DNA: TGCAGCGTTGCGGTCAGTAACACTGAAGCTTTCTTT. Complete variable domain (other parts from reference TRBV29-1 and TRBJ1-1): SAVISQKPSRDICQRGTSLTIQCQVDSQVTMMFWYRQQPGQSLTLIATANQGSEATYESGFVIDKFPISRPNLTFSTLTVSNMSPEDSSIYLCSVAVSNTEAFFGQGTRLTVV.

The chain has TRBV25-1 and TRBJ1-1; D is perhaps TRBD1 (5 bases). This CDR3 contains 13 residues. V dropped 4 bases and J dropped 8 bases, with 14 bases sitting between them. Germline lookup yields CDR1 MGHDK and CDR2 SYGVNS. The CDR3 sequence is CASSVTRAEEAFF. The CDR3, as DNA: TGTGCCAGCAGTGTGACCAGGGCCGAAGAAGCTTTCTTT.

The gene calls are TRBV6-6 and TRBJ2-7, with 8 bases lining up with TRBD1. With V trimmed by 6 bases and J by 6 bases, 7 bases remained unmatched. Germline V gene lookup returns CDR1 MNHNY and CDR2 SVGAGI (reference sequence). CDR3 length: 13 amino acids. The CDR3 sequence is CASSLQGVGEQYF. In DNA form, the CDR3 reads TGTGCCAGCAGCTTACAGGGGGTGGGCGAGCAGTACTTC.

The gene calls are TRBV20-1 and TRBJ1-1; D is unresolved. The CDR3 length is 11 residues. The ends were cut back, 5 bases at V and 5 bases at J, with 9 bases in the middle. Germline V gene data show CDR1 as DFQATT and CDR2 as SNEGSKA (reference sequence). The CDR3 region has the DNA TGCAGTGCTTTTCGTAGTACTGAAGCTTTCTTT. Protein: CSAFRSTEAFF.

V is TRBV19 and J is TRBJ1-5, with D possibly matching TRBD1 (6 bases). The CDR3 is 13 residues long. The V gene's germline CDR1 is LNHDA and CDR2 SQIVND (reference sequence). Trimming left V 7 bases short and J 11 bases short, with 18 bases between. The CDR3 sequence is CASTPQGIGAQHF. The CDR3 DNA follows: TGTGCCAGTACCCCACAGGGCATTGGGGCCCAGCATTTT.

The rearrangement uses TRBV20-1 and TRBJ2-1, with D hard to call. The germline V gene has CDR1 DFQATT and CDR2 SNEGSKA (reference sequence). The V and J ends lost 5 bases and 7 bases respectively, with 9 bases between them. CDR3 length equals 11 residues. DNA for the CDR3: TGCAGTGCTCGGAACCAGAATGAGCAGTTCTTC. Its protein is CSARNQNEQFF.

CDR3 DNA sequence: TGTGCCAGCAGTGTCGGCCAGCTGGGGTTCGAGCAGTACTTC. Translated: CASSVGQLGFEQYF. This chain links TRBV5-6 with TRBJ2-7; D not certain. The CDR3 runs to 14 residues. V lost 5 bases and J 6 bases, leaving 18 bases between the germline ends. The germline gives CDR1 SGHDT, CDR2 YYEEEE.

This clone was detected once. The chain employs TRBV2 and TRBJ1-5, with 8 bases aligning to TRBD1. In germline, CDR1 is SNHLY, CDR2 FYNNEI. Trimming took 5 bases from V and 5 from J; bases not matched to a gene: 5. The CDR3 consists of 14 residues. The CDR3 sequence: CASSFGQGDQPQHF. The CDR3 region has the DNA TGTGCCAGCAGTTTTGGACAGGGCGATCAGCCCCAGCATTTT.

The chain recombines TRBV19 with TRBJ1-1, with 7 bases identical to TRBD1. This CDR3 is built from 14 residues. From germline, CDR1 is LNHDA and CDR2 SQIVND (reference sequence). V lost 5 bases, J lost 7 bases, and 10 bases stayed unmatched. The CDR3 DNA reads TGTGCCAGTAGTTCGAGGACAGGCGATGGTGAAGCTTTCTTT. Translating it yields CASSSRTGDGEAFF.

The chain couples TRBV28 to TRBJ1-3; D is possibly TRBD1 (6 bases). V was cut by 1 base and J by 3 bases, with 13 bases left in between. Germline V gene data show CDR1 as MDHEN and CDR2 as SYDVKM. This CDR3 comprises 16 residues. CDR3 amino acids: CASSLLPGALGNTIYF. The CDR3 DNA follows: TGTGCCAGCAGTTTATTGCCGGGGGCGCTTGGAAACACCATATATTTT.

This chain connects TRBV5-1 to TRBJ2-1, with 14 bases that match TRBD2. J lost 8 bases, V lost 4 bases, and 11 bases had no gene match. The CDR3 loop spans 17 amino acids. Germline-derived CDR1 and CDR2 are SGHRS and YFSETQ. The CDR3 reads CASSPVGGTSGSHEQFF. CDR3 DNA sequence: TGCGCCAGCAGCCCTGTGGGGGGGACTAGCGGGAGCCATGAGCAGTTCTTC.

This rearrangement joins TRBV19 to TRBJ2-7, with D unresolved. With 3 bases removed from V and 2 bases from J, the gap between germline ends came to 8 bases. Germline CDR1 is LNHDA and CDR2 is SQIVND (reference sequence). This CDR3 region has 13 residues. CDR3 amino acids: CASSIGPTYEQYF. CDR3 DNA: TGTGCCAGTAGTATTGGGCCGACCTACGAGCAGTACTTC.

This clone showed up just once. CDR3 sequence (DNA): TGTGCCAGCGGGGACAGAGGCACTGAAGCTTTCTTT. Protein product: CASGDRGTEAFF. The chain recombines TRBV11-2 with TRBJ1-1, with TRBD1 identical over 7 bases. The V gene's germline CDR1 is SGHAT and CDR2 FQNNGV. This CDR3 contains 12 residues. V shed 8 bases and J 4 bases; nucleotides not matched to a gene: 4.

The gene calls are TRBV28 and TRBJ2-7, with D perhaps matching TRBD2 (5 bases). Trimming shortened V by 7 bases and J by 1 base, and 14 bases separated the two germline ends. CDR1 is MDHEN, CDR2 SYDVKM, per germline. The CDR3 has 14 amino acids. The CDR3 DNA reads TGTGCCAGCATTTATCGAGGGTTATCCTACGAGCAGTACTTC. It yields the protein CASIYRGLSYEQYF.

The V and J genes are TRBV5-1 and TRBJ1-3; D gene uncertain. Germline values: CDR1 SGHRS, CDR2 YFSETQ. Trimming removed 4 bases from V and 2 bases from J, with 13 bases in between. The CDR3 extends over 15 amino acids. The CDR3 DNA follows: TGCGCCAGCAGCCCAGACTACGGTACTGGAAACACCATATATTTT. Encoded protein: CASSPDYGTGNTIYF.

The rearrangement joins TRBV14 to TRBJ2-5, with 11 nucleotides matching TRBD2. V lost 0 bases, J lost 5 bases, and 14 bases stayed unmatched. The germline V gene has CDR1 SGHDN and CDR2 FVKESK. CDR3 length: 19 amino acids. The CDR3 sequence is CASSQESAVVAGGPETQYF. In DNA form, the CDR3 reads TGTGCCAGCAGCCAAGAAAGCGCTGTGGTAGCGGGAGGGCCTGAGACCCAGTACTTC. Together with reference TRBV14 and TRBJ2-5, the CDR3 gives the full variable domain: EAGVTQFPSHSVIEKGQTVTLRCDPISGHDNLYWYRRVMGKEIKFLLHFVKESKQDESGMPNNRFLAERTGGTYSTLKVQPAELEDSGVYFCASSQESAVVAGGPETQYFGPGTRLLVL.

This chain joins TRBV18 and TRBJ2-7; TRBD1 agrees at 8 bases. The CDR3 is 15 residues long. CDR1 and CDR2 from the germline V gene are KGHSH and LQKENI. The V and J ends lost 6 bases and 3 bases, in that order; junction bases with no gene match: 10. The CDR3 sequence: CASSSPRDRNYEQYF. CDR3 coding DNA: TGTGCCAGCTCGTCGCCCCGGGACAGGAACTACGAGCAGTACTTC.

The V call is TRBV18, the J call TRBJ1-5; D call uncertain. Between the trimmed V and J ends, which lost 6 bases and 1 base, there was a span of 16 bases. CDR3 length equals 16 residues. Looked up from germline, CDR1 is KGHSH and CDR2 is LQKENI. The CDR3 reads CASSAGAGGSNQPQHF. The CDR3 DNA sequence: TGTGCCAGCTCCGCGGGCGCCGGTGGAAGCAATCAGCCCCAGCATTTT.

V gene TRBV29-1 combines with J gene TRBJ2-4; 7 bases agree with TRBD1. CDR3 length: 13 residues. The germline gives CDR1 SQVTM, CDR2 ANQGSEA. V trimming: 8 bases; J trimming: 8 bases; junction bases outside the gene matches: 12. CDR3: CSTRQGVGDIQYF. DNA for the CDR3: TGCAGCACCCGACAGGGAGTAGGAGACATTCAGTACTTC.

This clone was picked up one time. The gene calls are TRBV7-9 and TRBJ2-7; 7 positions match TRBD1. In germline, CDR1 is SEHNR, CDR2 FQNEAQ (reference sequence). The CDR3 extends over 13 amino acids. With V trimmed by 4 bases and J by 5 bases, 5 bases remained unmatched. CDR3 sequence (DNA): TGTGCCAGCAGCTCACCTGACAGGGACGAGCAGTACTTC. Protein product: CASSSPDRDEQYF.

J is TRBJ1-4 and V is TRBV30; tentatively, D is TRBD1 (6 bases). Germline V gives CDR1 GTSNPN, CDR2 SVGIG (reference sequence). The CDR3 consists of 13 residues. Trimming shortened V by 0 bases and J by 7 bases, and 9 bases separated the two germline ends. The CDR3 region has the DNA TGTGCCTGGAGTGTCGGGGGGGCTGAAAAACTGTTTTTT. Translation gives CAWSVGGAEKLFF.

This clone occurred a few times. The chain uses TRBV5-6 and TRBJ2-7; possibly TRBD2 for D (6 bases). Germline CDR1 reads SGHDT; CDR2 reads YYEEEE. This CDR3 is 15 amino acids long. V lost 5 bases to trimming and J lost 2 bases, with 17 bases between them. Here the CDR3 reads CASSIQPGGPYEQYF. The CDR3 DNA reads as TGTGCCAGCAGTATTCAGCCCGGGGGACCCTACGAGCAGTACTTC. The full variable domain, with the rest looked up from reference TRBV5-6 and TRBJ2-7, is DAGVTQSPTHLIKTRGQQVTLRCSPKSGHDTVSWYQQALGQGPQFIFQYYEEEERQRGNFPDRFSGHQFPNYSSELNVNALLLGDSALYLCASSIQPGGPYEQYFGPGTRLTVT.

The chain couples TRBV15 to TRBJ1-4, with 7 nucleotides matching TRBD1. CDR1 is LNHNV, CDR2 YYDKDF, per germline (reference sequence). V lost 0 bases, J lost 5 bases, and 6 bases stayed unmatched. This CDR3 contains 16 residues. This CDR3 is CATSRDLTGRNEKLFF. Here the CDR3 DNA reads TGTGCCACCAGCAGAGATCTGACAGGGAGGAATGAAAAACTGTTTTTT.

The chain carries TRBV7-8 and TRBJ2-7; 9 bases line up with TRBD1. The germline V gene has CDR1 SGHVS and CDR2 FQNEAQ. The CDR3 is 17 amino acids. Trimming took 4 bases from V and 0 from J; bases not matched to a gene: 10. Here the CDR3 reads CASSSDTGTGYSYEQYF. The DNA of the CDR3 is TGTGCCAGCAGCTCCGATACCGGGACAGGGTACTCCTACGAGCAGTACTTC. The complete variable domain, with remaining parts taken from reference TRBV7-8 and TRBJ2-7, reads GAGVSQSPRYKVAKRGQDVALRCDPISGHVSLFWYQQALGQGPEFLTYFQNEAQLDKSGLPSDRFFAERPEGSVSTLKIQRTQQEDSAVYLCASSSDTGTGYSYEQYFGPGTRLTVT.